These T cell receptor beta chains were read from a single sample in a study of blood T cell repertoires in COVID-19. The repertoire was sequenced with immunoSEQ multiplex PCR; TCRdb's copy has only in-frame clones and lacks some. The data hold 260,000 or so clones, with over 75% observed a single time. Source material: peripheral blood. The receptors were sampled from a human donor in a cohort sampled during active COVID-19. CDR3s include the opening cysteine and the closing phenylalanine or tryptophan. The D gene is left open where the match is weak. The listing skips clone size in some rows; elsewhere it reads once, few, many or a size class.

J,V,size,D,DNA,CDR3
TRBJ1-3,TRBV18,.,.,TGTGCCAGCTCACCAACCCACAGTAGCTCTGGAAACACCATATATTTT,CASSPTHSSSGNTIYF
TRBJ2-2,TRBV5-4,once,.,TGTGCCCTGTCAGACCTTAGGGGGGGGAACACCGGGGAGCTGTTTTTT,CALSDLRGGNTGELFF
TRBJ2-7,TRBV14,.,.,TGTGCCAGCAGCCAATCTGGGCGGGTGCAGTACTTC,CASSQSGRVQYF
TRBJ2-7,TRBV30,.,.,TGTGCCTGGACCCACTATGACGCTTATTACGAGCAGTACTTC,CAWTHYDAYYEQYF
TRBJ2-7,TRBV19,.,.,TGTGCCAGTAGTTCTTTCTACGAGCAGTACTTC,CASSSFYEQYF
TRBJ2-7,TRBV27,.,.,TGTGCCAGCAGCAGATCAGAATCGACCTACGAGCAGTACTTC,CASSRSESTYEQYF
TRBJ1-2,TRBV6-2/TRBV6-3,.,.,TGTGCCAGCAGTCTCCAATCCCCGACTTACTATGGCTACACCTTC,CASSLQSPTYYGYTF
TRBJ2-3,TRBV6-5,once,.,TGTGCCAGCAGGCGGATTGCCACAGATACGCAGTATTTT,CASRRIATDTQYF
TRBJ2-7,TRBV11-2,.,.,TGTGCCAGCAGCTTTGGCGGCACGGTGGAGCAGTACTTC,CASSFGGTVEQYF
TRBJ1-5,TRBV12-3/TRBV12-4,once,.,TGTGCCAGCAGTTTTCGGAGCGAGCCCCAGCATTTT,CASSFRSEPQHF
TRBJ1-2,TRBV6-1,.,TRBD1,TGTGCCAGCAGTGGAGTATCCGGGACAGGGGAGGATGGCTACACCTTC,CASSGVSGTGEDGYTF
TRBJ2-1,TRBV28,.,.,TGTGCCAGCGAGGGGGCGGGAGGCTCGAGCTCCTACAATGAGCAGTTCTTC,CASEGAGGSSSYNEQFF
TRBJ2-1,TRBV21-1,.,.,TGTGCCAGCAGCAACCCGGGAACGGCGGATGAGCAGTTCTTC,CASSNPGTADEQFF
TRBJ2-3,TRBV2,.,TRBD2,TGTGCCAGCACCATATGGGGACTAGCGGCAGATACGCAGTATTTT,CASTIWGLAADTQYF
TRBJ2-7,TRBV30,.,TRBD1,TGTGCCTGGACAGGGGGCTTCGAGCAGTACTTC,CAWTGGFEQYF
TRBJ1-2,TRBV6-2/TRBV6-3,.,.,TGTGCCAGCAGTTACTCGCCGGGGAAGAACTATGGCTACACCTTC,CASSYSPGKNYGYTF
TRBJ1-2,TRBV7-8,few,TRBD1,TGTGCCAGCAGCTTAGGGATGATAACGGACAGGGGCTATGGCTACACCTTC,CASSLGMITDRGYGYTF
TRBJ1-2,TRBV14,few,.,TGTGCCAGCAGCCAAGGATTGGGGGCTGGCTATGGCTACACCTTC,CASSQGLGAGYGYTF
TRBJ2-5,TRBV7-2,.,.,TGTGCCAGCAGCTTTGACGCCGGGGCCCAGTACTTC,CASSFDAGAQYF
TRBJ1-2,TRBV3-1/TRBV3-2,few,.,TGTGCCAGCAGCCTTCGGGGTTCTGGCTACACCTTC,CASSLRGSGYTF
TRBJ1-1,TRBV6-5,.,TRBD1,TGTGCCAGCAGTTTTGCCCACGGGACAGGGGGGAATGAAGCTTTCTTT,CASSFAHGTGGNEAFF
TRBJ1-4,TRBV28,once,.,TGTGCCAGCAGCCAGGGCGTTCGGGAAAAACTGTTTTTT,CASSQGVREKLFF
TRBJ1-2,TRBV5-1,.,.,TGCGCCAGCGGCCATTGGACAGCTAACTATGGCTACACCTTC,CASGHWTANYGYTF
TRBJ2-7,TRBV7-9,.,.,TGTGCCAGCAGCCATACCACACCGTCCTACGAGCAGTACTTC,CASSHTTPSYEQYF
TRBJ2-5,TRBV7-2,.,.,TGTGCCAGCAGCTTAAGCCTAGCTACAGAGACCCAGTACTTC,CASSLSLATETQYF
TRBJ2-3,TRBV24-1,.,TRBD1,TGTGCCACCAGTCACAGGGGGGGCACAGATACGCAGTATTTT,CATSHRGGTDTQYF
TRBJ2-7,TRBV27,.,.,TGTGCCAGCAGTCCGACAGCTTCCTACGAGCAGTACTTC,CASSPTASYEQYF
TRBJ1-5,TRBV6-5,few,TRBD1,TGTGCCAGCAGTTTCGACAGGGGAAGCAATCAGCCCCAGCATTTT,CASSFDRGSNQPQHF
TRBJ1-4,TRBV4-3,.,TRBD1,TGCGCCAGCAGCGGACGACAGGGGGCTCATGAAAAACTGTTTTTT,CASSGRQGAHEKLFF
TRBJ1-2,TRBV6-5,.,.,TGTGCCACTGGGCGGACAGCTAACTATGGCTACACCTTC,CATGRTANYGYTF
TRBJ1-1,TRBV27,.,.,TGTGCCAGCAGCCCCAGTGGAGGCACTGAAGCTTTCTTT,CASSPSGGTEAFF
TRBJ2-2,TRBV24-1,.,TRBD1,TGTGCCACCAGTGCGGCCGGGACAGGGGGACTCGGGGAGCTGTTTTTT,CATSAAGTGGLGELFF
TRBJ2-7,TRBV4-3,.,TRBD2,TGCGCCAGCAGCCAATATAGCGGGGGGGCCTTGGGTTACGAGCAGTACTTC,CASSQYSGGALGYEQYF
TRBJ2-7,TRBV3-1/TRBV3-2,.,TRBD1,TGTGCCAGCAGCCGGGACAGGGGACAATCTTCTTTGTCGTACTTC,CASSRDRGQSSLSYF
TRBJ2-1,TRBV29-1,.,.,TGCAGCGTGTGGGACACATACAATGAGCAGTTCTTC,CSVWDTYNEQFF
TRBJ1-2,TRBV7-2,.,.,TGTGCCAGCAGCTTAGGGGCAGGTCCAGATAACTATGGCTACACCTTC,CASSLGAGPDNYGYTF
TRBJ2-7,TRBV25-1,.,.,TGTGCCAGCAGTGGTCCCGCGCATACCTACGAGCAGTACTTC,CASSGPAHTYEQYF
TRBJ2-5,TRBV19,.,TRBD1,TGTGCCAGTAGCAAATTACAGGGGGCAATGAAGACCCAGTACTTC,CASSKLQGAMKTQYF
TRBJ2-3,TRBV29-1,.,TRBD1,TGCAGCGTTGAGGGACAGGGACTCACAGATACGCAGTATTTT,CSVEGQGLTDTQYF
TRBJ1-2,TRBV30,.,TRBD1,TGTGCCTGGACCGCGGACAGGGTGGTACGGACCTTC,CAWTADRVVRTF
TRBJ2-7,TRBV6-2/TRBV6-3,once,TRBD1,TGTGCCAGCAGTTACCGTGCCCCGGGACAGGGAAGGGACGAGCAGTACTTC,CASSYRAPGQGRDEQYF
TRBJ1-4,TRBV7-2,.,.,TGTGCCAGCAGCTTAGCGCGGGGTAGGGCTAATGAAAAACTGTTTTTT,CASSLARGRANEKLFF
TRBJ1-1,TRBV5-6,.,.,TGTGCCAGCAGCCCGGATATGTACGCAGGGGAGAACACTGAAGCTTTCTTT,CASSPDMYAGENTEAFF
TRBJ1-5,TRBV3-1/TRBV3-2,.,.,TGTGCCAGCAGCCCCCGGAGGAGGGTGGGGGGTTATAGCAATCAGCCCCAGCATTTT,CASSPRRRVGGYSNQPQHF
TRBJ1-2,TRBV7-3,.,TRBD1,TGTGCCAGCAGTCCAGTGACAGGGGAGTACTATGGCTACACCTTC,CASSPVTGEYYGYTF
TRBJ2-2,TRBV24-1,.,TRBD2,TGTGCCACCAGTGTAAGGACTAGCGGTACCGGGGAGCTGTTTTTT,CATSVRTSGTGELFF
TRBJ1-1,TRBV12-5,few,.,TGTGCTAGTGGTTTGGCAGGGTCTACTGAAGCTTTCTTT,CASGLAGSTEAFF
TRBJ1-1,TRBV6-6,.,.,TGTGCCAGCAGTTACGGCGGGGGTGGCGGCACTGAAGCTTTCTTT,CASSYGGGGGTEAFF
TRBJ1-6,TRBV6-2/TRBV6-3,.,.,TGTGCCAGCAGATACCAAGGGGATAATTCACCCCTCCACTTT,CASRYQGDNSPLHF
TRBJ2-7,TRBV28,.,TRBD1,TGTGCCACATTTGGACAGGATCACTCCTACGAGCAGTACTTC,CATFGQDHSYEQYF
TRBJ2-5,TRBV28,.,TRBD2,TGTGCCAGCAAAGCTGAGCGGGGGGGCGGGGAGACCCAGTACTTC,CASKAERGGGETQYF
TRBJ1-1,TRBV7-9,.,.,TGTGCCAGCAGCTTAGCCTTGGACTCTGAAGCTTTCTTT,CASSLALDSEAFF
TRBJ1-3,TRBV19,.,.,TGTGCCAGTATGAGTGCAGGGACTGGAAACACCATATATTTT,CASMSAGTGNTIYF
TRBJ2-7,TRBV6-5,.,TRBD1,TGTGCCAGCTCTGACAGGGGTTACGAGCAGTACTTC,CASSDRGYEQYF
TRBJ1-4,TRBV24-1,.,.,TGTGCCACCAGTGATTTGACAGTGGAGGGACCTTCCAAGAATGAAAAACTGTTTTTT,CATSDLTVEGPSKNEKLFF
TRBJ1-1,TRBV30,.,TRBD1,TGTGCCTGGGACAGGGGGCGTACTGAAGCTTTCTTT,CAWDRGRTEAFF